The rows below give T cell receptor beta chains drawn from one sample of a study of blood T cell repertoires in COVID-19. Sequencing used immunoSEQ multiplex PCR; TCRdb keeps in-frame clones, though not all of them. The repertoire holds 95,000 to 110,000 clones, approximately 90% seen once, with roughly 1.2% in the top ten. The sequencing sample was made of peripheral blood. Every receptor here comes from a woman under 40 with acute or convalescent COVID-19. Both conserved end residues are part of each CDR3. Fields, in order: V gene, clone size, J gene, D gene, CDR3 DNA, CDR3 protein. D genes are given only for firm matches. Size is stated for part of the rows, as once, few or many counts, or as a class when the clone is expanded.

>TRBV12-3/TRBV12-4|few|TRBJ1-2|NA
TGTGCCAGCAGTTCGTCCAGGGACTATGGCTACACCTTC
CASSSSRDYGYTF
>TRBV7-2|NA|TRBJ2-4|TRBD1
TGTGCCAGCAGCTACAGGGGACAAAACATTCAGTACTTC
CASSYRGQNIQYF
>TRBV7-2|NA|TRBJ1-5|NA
TGTGCCAGCAGCTTAGGGTATGGGGCAGCACAGCCCCAGCATTTT
CASSLGYGAAQPQHF
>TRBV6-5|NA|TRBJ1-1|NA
TGTGCCAGCAGTGACTCCGGGACAACTAACACTGAAGCTTTCTTT
CASSDSGTTNTEAFF
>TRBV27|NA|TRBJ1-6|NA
TGTGCCAGCAGTTTACGGGGGGGCGCGGGCTCACCCCTCCACTTT
CASSLRGGAGSPLHF
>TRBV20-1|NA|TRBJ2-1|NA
TGCAGTGCTACCCGTTACAATGAGCAGTTCTTC
CSATRYNEQFF
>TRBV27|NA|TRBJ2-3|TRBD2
TGTGCCAGCAGTTTCTCTAGCGGGAGAGCAGATACGCAGTATTTT
CASSFSSGRADTQYF
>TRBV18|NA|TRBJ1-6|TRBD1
TGTGCCAGCTCACCAGGGACAGAATATAATTCACCCCTCCACTTT
CASSPGTEYNSPLHF
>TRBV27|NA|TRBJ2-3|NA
TGTGCCAGCTCCGAGGAGGGGTTCACAGATACGCAGTATTTT
CASSEEGFTDTQYF
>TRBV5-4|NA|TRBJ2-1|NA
TGTGCCAGCAGGGATGGAGGCTACCGGTCCTACAATGAGCAGTTCTTC
CASRDGGYRSYNEQFF
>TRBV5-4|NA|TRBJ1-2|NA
TGTGCCAGCAGCTTGGGGATGAGGGAGGGCAGCTTTTATGGCTACACCTTC
CASSLGMREGSFYGYTF
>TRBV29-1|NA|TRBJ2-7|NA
TGCAGCGTTGCGGGGGAAGGGGGCGAGTACTTC
CSVAGEGGEYF
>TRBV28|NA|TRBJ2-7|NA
TGTGCCAGCAGTCATCAGGGGGAGCAGTACTTC
CASSHQGEQYF
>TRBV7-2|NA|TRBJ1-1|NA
TGTGCCAGCAGCCCCGAAACACAGAACACTGAAGCTTTCTTT
CASSPETQNTEAFF
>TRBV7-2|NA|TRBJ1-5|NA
TGTGCCAGCAGCTTTGACGACACCTATCAGCCCCAGCATTTT
CASSFDDTYQPQHF
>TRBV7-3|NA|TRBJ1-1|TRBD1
TGTGCCAGCAGCTTAGTCCCGGGACAGGTGAACACTGAAGCTTTCTTT
CASSLVPGQVNTEAFF
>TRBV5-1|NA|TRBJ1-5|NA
TGCGCCAGCAGCCCAGGCTATGACCCCGTAGGTTCCAATCAGCCCCAGCATTTT
CASSPGYDPVGSNQPQHF
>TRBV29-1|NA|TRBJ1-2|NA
TGCAGCGTTGAAGATCCCCGCAGGTATGGCTACACCTTC
CSVEDPRRYGYTF
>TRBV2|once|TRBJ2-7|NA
TGTGCCAGCAGTGGGTCCGGGGTCCTCCTTTACGAGCAGTACTTC
CASSGSGVLLYEQYF
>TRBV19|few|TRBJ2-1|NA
TGTGCCAGTAGTATCCTCCAAACATCGCCCTACAATGAGCAGTTCTTC
CASSILQTSPYNEQFF
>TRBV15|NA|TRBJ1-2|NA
TGTGCCACCAGCGCGGGCAGGTCCGGAGATGGCTACACCTTC
CATSAGRSGDGYTF
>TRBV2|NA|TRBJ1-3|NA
TGTGCCAGCATTCCTAAGGGGTCTGGAAACACCATATATTTT
CASIPKGSGNTIYF
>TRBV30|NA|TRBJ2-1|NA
TGTGCCTGGGAACATTCCTACAATGAGCAGTTCTTC
CAWEHSYNEQFF
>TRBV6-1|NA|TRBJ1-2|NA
TGTGCCAGCACCACCCTCCAGGGGGGCTACACCTTC
CASTTLQGGYTF
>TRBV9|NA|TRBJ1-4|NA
TGTGCCAGCAGCGTAGAGGCAGGCCGGAATGAAAAACTGTTTTTT
CASSVEAGRNEKLFF
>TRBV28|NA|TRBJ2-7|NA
TGTGCCAGCAGCCTCAGCGGAGGACCATCCTACGAGCAGTACTTC
CASSLSGGPSYEQYF
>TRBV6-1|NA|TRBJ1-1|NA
TGTGCCAGCAGTGAAATGGGGGGAAGAGGGAACACTGAAGCTTTCTTT
CASSEMGGRGNTEAFF
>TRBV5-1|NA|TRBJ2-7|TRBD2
TGCGCCAGCAGCTCCATGGGTGCGGGAGGTTACTACGAGCAGTACTTC
CASSSMGAGGYYEQYF
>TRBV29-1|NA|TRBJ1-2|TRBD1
TGCAGCGTTGATCGGGACAGGGTTGACTATGGCTACACCTTC
CSVDRDRVDYGYTF
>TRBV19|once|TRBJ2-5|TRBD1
TGTGCCAGTAGTAAAATCACAGGGGGCGTTGAGACCCAGTACTTC
CASSKITGGVETQYF
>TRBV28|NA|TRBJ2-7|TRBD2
TGTGCCAGCACCGAGCGGGAGAGCTCCTACGAGCAGTACTTC
CASTERESSYEQYF
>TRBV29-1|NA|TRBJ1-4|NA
TGCAGCGTTGAATTTAGGGGGAGTGAAAAACTGTTTTTT
CSVEFRGSEKLFF
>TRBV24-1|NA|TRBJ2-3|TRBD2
TGTGCCACCAGTGACACGGGACTAGCGGTGAACACAGATACGCAGTATTTT
CATSDTGLAVNTDTQYF
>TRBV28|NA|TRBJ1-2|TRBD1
TGTGCCAGCAGTTCCGAGGGGGCCGGTGGCTACACCTTC
CASSSEGAGGYTF
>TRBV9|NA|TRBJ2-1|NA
TGTGCCAGCAGTGTTACAAACAATGAGCAGTTCTTC
CASSVTNNEQFF
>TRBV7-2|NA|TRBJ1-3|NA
TGTGCCAGCAGCTCCGGGTTCTCTGGAAACACCATATATTTT
CASSSGFSGNTIYF
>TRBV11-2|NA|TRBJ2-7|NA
TGTGCCAGCACCTTGTTAGGGGGAGAGCAGTACTTC
CASTLLGGEQYF
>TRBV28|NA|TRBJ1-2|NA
TGTGCCAGCATAGGGGAAGAAGGCTATGGCTACACCTTC
CASIGEEGYGYTF
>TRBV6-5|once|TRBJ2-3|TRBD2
TGTGCCAGCAGTTACCTAGCGGGAGAACTCGAGGATACGCAGTATTTT
CASSYLAGELEDTQYF
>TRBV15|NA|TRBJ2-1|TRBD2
TGTGCCACCAGCAGAGATCGGGGGCTAGCGGGACTATACAATGAGCAGTTCTTC
CATSRDRGLAGLYNEQFF
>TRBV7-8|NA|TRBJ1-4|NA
TGTGCCAGCAGCTTACTCCAGGGTAGGAATGAAAAACTGTTTTTT
CASSLLQGRNEKLFF
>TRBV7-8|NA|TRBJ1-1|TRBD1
TGTGCCAGCAGCCCCACGACAGGGGGTGGAGGTGAAGCTTTCTTT
CASSPTTGGGGEAFF
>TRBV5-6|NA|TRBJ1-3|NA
TGTGCCAGCAGCCCGACTGGGGGCACTGGAAACACCATATATTTT
CASSPTGGTGNTIYF
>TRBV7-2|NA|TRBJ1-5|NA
TGTGCCAGCAGCCCAGGAGGGCGGGGCGGTCAGCCCCAGCATTTT
CASSPGGRGGQPQHF
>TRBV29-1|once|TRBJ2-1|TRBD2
TGCAGCGTTGAGGGAATAGCGGGAAGAGGAAATGAGCAGTTCTTC
CSVEGIAGRGNEQFF
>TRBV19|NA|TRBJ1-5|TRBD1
TGTGCCAGTAGCGGGACAGCCAATCAGCCCCAGCATTTT
CASSGTANQPQHF
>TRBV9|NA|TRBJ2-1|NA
TGTGCCAGCAGCGTAGAGCTGAATTACAATGAGCAGTTCTTC
CASSVELNYNEQFF
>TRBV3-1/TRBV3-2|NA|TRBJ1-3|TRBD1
TGTGCCAGCAGCCAAGAAAGGATTTCTCCGGGACAGGGGGACGGAAACACCATATATTTT
CASSQERISPGQGDGNTIYF
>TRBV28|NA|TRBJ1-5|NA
TGTGCCAGCAGACGACAGTTTACCCAGCATTTT
CASRRQFTQHF
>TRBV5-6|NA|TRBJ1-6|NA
TGTGCCAGCAGCTTGGCCTCGGATTCACCCCTCCACTTT
CASSLASDSPLHF
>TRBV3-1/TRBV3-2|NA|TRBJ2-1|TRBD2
TGTGCCAGCAGCCAAGACTACTCACTAGCGGGGGGGCCCGGAGAGCAGTTCTTC
CASSQDYSLAGGPGEQFF
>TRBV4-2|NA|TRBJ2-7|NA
TGTGCCAGCAGCCAAGATCGCGTACGTGGAGGTGCGGGCGCCTCCTACGAGCAGTACTTC
CASSQDRVRGGAGASYEQYF
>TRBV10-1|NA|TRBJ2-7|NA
TGCGCCAGCAGTGAGGGGGGGACTCCGCAACAGCAGTACTTC
CASSEGGTPQQQYF
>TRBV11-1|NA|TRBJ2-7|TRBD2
TGTGCCAGCAGCCCACGGACTAGGTCCCACGAGCAGTACTTC
CASSPRTRSHEQYF
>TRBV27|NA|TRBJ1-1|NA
TGTGCCAGCAGTTTAGTCAGTGGTGGGAACACTGAAGCTTTCTTT
CASSLVSGGNTEAFF
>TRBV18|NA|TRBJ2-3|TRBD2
TGTGCCAGCTCACGACCCGGGACTAGCAGCACAGATACGCAGTATTTT
CASSRPGTSSTDTQYF
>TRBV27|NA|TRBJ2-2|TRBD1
TGTGCCAGCAGTTGGGACAGAGTCTCCGGGGAGCTGTTTTTT
CASSWDRVSGELFF
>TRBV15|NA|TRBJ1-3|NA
TGTGCCACCAGCAGAGATCGGGGTGATGGAAACACCATATATTTT
CATSRDRGDGNTIYF